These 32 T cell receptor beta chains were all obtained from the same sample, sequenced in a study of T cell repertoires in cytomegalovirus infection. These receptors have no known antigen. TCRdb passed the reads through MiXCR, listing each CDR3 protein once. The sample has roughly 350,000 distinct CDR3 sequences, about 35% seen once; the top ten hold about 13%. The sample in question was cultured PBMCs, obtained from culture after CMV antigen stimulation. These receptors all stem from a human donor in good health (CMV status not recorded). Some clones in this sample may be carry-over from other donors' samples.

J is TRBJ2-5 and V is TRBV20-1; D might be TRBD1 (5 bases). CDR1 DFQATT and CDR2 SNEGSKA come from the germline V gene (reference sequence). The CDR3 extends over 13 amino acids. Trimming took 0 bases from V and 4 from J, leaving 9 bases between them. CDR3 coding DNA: TGCAGTGCTAGAGATCCCAGGGCAGAGACCCAGTACTTC. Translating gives CSARDPRAETQYF.

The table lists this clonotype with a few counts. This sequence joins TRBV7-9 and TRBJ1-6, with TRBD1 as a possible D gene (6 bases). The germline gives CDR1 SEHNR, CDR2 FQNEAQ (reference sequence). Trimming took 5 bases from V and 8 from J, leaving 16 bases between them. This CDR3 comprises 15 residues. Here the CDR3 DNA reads TGTGCCAGCAGCACAAACAGGGAACGGGATTCACCCCTCCACTTT. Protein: CASSTNRERDSPLHF.

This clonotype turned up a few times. The CDR3 protein is CASSLAPRWSPSYEQYV. For the CDR3, the DNA is TGTGCCAGCAGCCTGGCCCCCCGCTGGAGCCCGTCCTACGAGCAGTACGTC. The genes are TRBV4-2 and TRBJ2-7; D unclear. The CDR3 is 17 residues long. V dropped 4 bases and J dropped 1 base, with 20 bases sitting between them. From germline, CDR1 is LGHNA and CDR2 YNFKEQ.

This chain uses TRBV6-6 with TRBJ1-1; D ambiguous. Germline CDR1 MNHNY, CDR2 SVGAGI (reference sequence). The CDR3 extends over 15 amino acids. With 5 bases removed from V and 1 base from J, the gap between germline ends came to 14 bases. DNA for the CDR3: TGTGCCAGCAGTCCAATAGGGCCGCCGAACACTGAAGCTTTCTTT. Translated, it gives CASSPIGPPNTEAFF.

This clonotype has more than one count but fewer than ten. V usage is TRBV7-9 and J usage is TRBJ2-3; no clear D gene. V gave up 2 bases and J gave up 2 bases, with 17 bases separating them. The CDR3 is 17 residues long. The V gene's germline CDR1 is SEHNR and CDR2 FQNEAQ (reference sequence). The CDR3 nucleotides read TGTGCCAGCAGCTTACTGGGCAGGAAGGCGTCCACAGATACGCAGTATTTT. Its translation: CASSLLGRKASTDTQYF.

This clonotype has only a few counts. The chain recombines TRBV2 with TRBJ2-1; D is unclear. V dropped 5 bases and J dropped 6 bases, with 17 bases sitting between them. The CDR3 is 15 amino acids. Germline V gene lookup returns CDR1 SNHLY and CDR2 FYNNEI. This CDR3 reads CASSLRDVGRNEQFF. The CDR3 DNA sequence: TGTGCCAGCAGTCTCAGAGATGTAGGTCGCAATGAGCAGTTCTTC.

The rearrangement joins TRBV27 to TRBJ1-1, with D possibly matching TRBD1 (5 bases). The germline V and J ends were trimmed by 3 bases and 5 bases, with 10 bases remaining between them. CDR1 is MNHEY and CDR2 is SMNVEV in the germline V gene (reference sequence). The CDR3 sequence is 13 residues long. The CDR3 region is CASSFGASTEAFF. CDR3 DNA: TGTGCCAGCAGTTTCGGGGCCTCAACTGAAGCTTTCTTT.

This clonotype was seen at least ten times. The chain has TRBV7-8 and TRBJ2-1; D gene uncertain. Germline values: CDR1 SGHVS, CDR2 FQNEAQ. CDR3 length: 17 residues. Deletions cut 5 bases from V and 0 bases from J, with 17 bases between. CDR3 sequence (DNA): TGTGCCAGCAGCGCGACCGCACGAGAAAACTCCTACAATGAGCAGTTCTTC. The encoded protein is CASSATARENSYNEQFF.

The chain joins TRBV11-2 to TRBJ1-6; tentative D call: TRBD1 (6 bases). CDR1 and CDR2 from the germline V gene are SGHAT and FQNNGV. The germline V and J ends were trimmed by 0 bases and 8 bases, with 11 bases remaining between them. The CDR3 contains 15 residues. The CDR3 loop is CASSLELQGDSPLHF. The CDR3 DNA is TGTGCCAGCAGCTTAGAGCTACAGGGTGATTCACCCCTCCACTTT.

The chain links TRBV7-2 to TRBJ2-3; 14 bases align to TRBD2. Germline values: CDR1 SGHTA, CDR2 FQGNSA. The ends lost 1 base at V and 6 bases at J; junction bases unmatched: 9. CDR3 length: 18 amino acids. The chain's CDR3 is CASSLGGGLAGVGDTQYF. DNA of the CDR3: TGTGCCAGCAGCTTAGGGGGGGGACTAGCGGGAGTCGGGGATACGCAGTATTTT.

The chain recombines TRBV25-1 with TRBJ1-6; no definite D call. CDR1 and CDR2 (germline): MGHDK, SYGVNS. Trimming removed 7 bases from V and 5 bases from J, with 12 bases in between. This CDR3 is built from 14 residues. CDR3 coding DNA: TGTGCCAGCAACATAGGACGGAATAATTCACCCCTCCACTTT. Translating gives CASNIGRNNSPLHF.

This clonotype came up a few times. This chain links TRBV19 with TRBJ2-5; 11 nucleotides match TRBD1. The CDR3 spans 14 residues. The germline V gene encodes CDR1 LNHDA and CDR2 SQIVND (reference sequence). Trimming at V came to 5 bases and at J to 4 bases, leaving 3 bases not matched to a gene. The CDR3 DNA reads TGTGCCAGTAGTGTCGGGACAGGGGGAGAGACCCAGTACTTC. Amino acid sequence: CASSVGTGGETQYF.

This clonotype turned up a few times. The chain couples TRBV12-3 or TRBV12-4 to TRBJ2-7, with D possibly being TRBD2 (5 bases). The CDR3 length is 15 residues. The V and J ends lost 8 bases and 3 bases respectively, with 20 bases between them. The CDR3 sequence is CASGLFERPHYEQYF. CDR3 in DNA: TGTGCCAGCGGACTCTTCGAGCGACCCCACTACGAGCAGTACTTC.

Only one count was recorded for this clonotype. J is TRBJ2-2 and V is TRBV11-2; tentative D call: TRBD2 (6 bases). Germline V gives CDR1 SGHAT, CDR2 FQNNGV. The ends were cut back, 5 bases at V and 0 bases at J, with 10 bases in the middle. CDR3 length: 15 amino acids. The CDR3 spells CASSAGISNTGELFF. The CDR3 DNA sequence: TGTGCCAGCAGCGCGGGGATTTCGAACACCGGGGAGCTGTTTTTT.

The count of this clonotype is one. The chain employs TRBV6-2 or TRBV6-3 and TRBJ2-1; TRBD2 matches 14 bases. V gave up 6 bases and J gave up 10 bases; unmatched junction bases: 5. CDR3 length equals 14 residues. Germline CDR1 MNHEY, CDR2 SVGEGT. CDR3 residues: CASSGLAGGGEQFF. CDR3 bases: TGTGCCAGCAGCGGACTAGCGGGGGGTGGGGAGCAGTTCTTC.

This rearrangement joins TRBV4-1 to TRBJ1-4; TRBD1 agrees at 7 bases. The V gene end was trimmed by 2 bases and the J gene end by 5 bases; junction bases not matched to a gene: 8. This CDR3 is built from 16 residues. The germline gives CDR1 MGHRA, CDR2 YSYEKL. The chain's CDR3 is CASSQTGQELNEKLFF. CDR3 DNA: TGCGCCAGCAGCCAAACCGGACAGGAGCTAAATGAAAAACTGTTTTTT.

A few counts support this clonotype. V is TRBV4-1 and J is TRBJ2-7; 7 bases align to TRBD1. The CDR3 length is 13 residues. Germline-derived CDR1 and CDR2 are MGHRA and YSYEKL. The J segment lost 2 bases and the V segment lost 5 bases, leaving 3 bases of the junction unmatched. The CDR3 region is CASSKGQTYEQYF. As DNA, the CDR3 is TGCGCCAGCAGCAAGGGACAGACCTACGAGCAGTACTTC.

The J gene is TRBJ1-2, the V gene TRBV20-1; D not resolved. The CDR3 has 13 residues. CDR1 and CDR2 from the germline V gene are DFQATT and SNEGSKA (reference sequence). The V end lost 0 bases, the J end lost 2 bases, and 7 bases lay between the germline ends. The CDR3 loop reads CSARDLGNYGYTF. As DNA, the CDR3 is TGCAGTGCTAGAGATTTAGGAAACTATGGCTACACCTTC.

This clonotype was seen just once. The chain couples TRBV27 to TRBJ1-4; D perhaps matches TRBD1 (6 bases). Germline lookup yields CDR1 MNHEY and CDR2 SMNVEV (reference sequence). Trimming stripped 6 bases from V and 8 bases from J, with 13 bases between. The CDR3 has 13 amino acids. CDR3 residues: CASRKGGLEKLFF. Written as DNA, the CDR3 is TGTGCCAGCAGGAAGGGGGGTTTGGAAAAACTGTTTTTT.

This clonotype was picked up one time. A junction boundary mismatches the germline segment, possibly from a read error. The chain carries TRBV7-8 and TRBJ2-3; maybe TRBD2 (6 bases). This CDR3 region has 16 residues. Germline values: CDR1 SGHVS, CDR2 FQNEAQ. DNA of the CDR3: TGCGCCAGCGGCTTAGAGACGGGAGTGTCGACAGATACGCAGTATTTT. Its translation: CASGLETGVSTDTQYF.

The CDR3 DNA sequence: TGTGCCAGCAGCTCCTGGACGGGGAATAATTCACCCCTCCACTTT. Protein product: CASSSWTGNNSPLHF. The chain links TRBV7-4 to TRBJ1-6; D gene unclear. V was shortened by 4 bases and J by 5 bases, with 12 bases between the two germline ends. The CDR3 length is 15 residues. Looked up from germline, CDR1 is SGHVT and CDR2 is SQSDAQ.

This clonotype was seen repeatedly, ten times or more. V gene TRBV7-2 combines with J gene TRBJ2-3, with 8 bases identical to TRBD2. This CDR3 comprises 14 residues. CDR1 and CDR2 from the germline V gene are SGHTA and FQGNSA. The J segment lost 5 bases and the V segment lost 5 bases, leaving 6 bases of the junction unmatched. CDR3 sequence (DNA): TGTGCCAGCAGCCAAGCGGGAGTTGTAGATACGCAGTATTTT. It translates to CASSQAGVVDTQYF.

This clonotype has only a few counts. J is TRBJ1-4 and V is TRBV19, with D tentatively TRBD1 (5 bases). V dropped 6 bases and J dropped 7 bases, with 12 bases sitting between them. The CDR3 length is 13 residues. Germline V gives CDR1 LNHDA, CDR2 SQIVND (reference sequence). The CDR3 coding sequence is TGTGCCAGTAGCGGGGGACTGGGTGAAAAACTGTTTTTT. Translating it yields CASSGGLGEKLFF.

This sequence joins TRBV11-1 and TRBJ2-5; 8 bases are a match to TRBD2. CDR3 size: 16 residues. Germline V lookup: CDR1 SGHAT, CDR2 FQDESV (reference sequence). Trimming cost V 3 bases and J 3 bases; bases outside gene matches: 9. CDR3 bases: TGTGCCAGCAGCTTCTTCGCGGGAGGTGGGGAAGAGACCCAGTACTTC. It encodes CASSFFAGGGEETQYF.

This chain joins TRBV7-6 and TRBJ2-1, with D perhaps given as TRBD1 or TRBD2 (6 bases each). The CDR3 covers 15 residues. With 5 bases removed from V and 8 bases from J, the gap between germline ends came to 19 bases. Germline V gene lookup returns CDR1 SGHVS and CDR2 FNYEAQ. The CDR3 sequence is CASSLWTLGGDEQFF. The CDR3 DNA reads TGTGCCAGCAGCCTCTGGACATTGGGGGGCGATGAGCAGTTCTTC.

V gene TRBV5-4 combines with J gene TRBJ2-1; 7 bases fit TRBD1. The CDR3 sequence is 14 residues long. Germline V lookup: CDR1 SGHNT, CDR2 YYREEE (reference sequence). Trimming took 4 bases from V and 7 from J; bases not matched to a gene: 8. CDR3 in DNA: TGTGCCAGCAGCGGACGGGACAGTACAAATGAGCAGTTCTTC. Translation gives CASSGRDSTNEQFF.

The DNA for the CDR3 is TGTGCCAGCAGCTTAGAGGTGGTGGGGGCGGTCACAGATACGCAGTATTTT. This encodes CASSLEVVGAVTDTQYF. The chain combines TRBV7-2 with TRBJ2-3, with D perhaps TRBD1 (6 bases). The ends were cut back, 1 base at V and 2 bases at J, with 16 bases in the middle. This CDR3 has 17 residues. Per the germline V gene, CDR1 is SGHTA and CDR2 is FQGNSA.

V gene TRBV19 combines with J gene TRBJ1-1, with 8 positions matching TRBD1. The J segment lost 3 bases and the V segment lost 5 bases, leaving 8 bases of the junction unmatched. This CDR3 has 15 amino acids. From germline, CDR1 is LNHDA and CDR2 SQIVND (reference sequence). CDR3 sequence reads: CASSPRSTGDTEAFF. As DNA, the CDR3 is TGTGCCAGTAGTCCACGATCGACAGGGGACACTGAAGCTTTCTTT.

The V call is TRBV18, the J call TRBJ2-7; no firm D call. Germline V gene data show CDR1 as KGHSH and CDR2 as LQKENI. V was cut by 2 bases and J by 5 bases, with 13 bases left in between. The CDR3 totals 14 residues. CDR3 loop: CASSPSRTKDEQYF. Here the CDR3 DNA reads TGTGCCAGCTCACCATCGCGTACTAAGGACGAGCAGTACTTC. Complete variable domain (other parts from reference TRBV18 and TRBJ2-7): NAGVMQNPRHLVRRRGQEARLRCSPMKGHSHVYWYRQLPEEGLKFMVYLQKENIIDESGMPKERFSAEFPKEGPSILRIQQVVRGDSAAYFCASSPSRTKDEQYFGPGTRLTVT.

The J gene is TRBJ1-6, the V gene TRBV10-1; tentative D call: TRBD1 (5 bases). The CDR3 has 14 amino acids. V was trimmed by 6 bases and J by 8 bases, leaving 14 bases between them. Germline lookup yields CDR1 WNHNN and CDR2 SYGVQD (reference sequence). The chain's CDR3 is CASSRGSSDSPLHF. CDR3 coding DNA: TGCGCCAGCAGCCGGGGGTCTTCGGATTCACCCCTCCACTTT.

CDR3 amino acids: CASSLRHPGRAYEQYF. DNA of the CDR3: TGTGCCAGCAGCTTAAGGCATCCAGGACGGGCCTACGAGCAGTACTTC. The chain uses TRBV7-3 and TRBJ2-7; D not certain. Trimming removed 1 base from V and 2 bases from J, with 15 bases in between. The CDR3 extends over 16 amino acids. Per germline, CDR1 SGHTA and CDR2 FQGTGA.

The CDR3 here is CASSLAETYEQYF. The CDR3, as DNA: TGTGCCAGCAGCTTAGCTGAGACATACGAGCAGTACTTC. The rearrangement joins TRBV7-2 to TRBJ2-7; D unresolved. CDR1 is SGHTA and CDR2 is FQGNSA in the germline V gene. CDR3 length: 13 residues. Trimming pared 0 bases from V and 4 bases from J, leaving 7 bases between.